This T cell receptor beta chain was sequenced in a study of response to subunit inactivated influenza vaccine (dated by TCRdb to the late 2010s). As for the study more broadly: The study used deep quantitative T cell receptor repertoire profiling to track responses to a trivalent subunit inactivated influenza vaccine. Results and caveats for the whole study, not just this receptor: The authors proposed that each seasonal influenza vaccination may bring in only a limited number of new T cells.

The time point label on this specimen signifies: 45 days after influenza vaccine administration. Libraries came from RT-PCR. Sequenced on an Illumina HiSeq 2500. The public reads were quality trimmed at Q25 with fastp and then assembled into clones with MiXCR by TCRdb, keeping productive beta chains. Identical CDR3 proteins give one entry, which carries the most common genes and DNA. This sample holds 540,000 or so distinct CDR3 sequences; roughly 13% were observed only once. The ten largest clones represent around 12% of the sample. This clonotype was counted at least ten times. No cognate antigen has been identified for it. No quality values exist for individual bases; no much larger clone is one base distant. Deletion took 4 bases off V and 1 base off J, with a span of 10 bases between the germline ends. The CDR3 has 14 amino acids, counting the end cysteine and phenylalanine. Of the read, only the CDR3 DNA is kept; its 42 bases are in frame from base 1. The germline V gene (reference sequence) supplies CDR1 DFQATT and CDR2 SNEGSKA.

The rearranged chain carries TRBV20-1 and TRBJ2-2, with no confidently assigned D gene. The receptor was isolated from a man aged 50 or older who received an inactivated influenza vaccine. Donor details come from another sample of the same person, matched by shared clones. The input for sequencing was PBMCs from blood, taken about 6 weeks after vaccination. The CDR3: CSAIKEVNTGELFF. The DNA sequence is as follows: TGCAGTGCTATAAAAGAGGTGAACACCGGGGAGCTGTTTTTT.